A selection of T cell receptor beta chains follows, all from one sample in a study of sequential checkpoint blockade in melanoma. Profiling relied on immunoSEQ multiplex PCR, and the TCRdb table lists in-frame clones only, not all of them. This table holds under 6,000 clones, around a third found once. The specimen was tumor tissue (inferred from file names), collected from a patient given nivolumab and ipilimumab in sequence. All receptors come from a human donor with melanoma. CDR3s include the opening cysteine and the closing phenylalanine or tryptophan. Fields, in order: D gene, J gene, V gene, clone size, CDR3 protein, CDR3 DNA. The D gene is left open where the match is weak. Clone size is given for some rows only: seen once, a few or many times, or a class if the clone is expanded.

>NA|TRBJ2-2|TRBV28|few
CASYGQNTGELFF
TGTGCCAGCTATGGGCAGAACACCGGGGAGCTGTTTTTT
>NA|TRBJ2-6|TRBV5-1|NA
CASSLGPLGGNSGANVLTF
TGCGCCAGCAGCTTGGGTCCCCTTGGCGGAAACTCTGGGGCCAACGTCCTGACTTTC
>NA|TRBJ1-1|TRBV30|NA
CAWSVHLSLAAFF
TGTGCCTGGAGTGTACACTTATCATTGGCCGCTTTCTTT
>NA|TRBJ2-7|TRBV6-8|few
CASSELYSYEQYF
TGTGCCAGCAGTGAGCTTTACTCCTACGAGCAGTACTTC
>NA|TRBJ2-3|TRBV2|medium-sized
CASSLGVISDTQYF
TGTGCCAGCAGCTTGGGAGTCATCAGTGATACGCAGTATTTT
>NA|TRBJ2-2|TRBV23-1|few
CASSQDREVPGELFF
TGCGCCAGCAGCCAAGATCGCGAGGTCCCCGGGGAGCTGTTTTTT
>TRBD1|TRBJ2-1|TRBV6-8|NA
CASSFLDRGDEQFF
TGTGCCAGCAGTTTCCTGGACAGGGGCGATGAGCAGTTCTTC
>NA|TRBJ2-1|TRBV1|few
CASSQDHTTYNEQFF
TGCGCCAGCAGCCAAGATCACACTACCTACAATGAGCAGTTCTTC
>NA|TRBJ1-1|TRBV28|medium-sized
CASSSRRQSTEAFF
TGTGCCAGCAGTTCCCGACGACAGTCTACCGAAGCTTTCTTT
>NA|TRBJ2-3|TRBV19|few
CASSDPGLITDTQYF
TGTGCCAGTAGCGACCCGGGACTTATCACAGATACGCAGTATTTT
>TRBD1|TRBJ2-1|TRBV9|NA
CASSLLGQGYNEQFF
TGTGCCAGCAGCCTCCTGGGACAGGGTTACAATGAGCAGTTCTTC
>TRBD1|TRBJ2-5|TRBV11-3|many
CASSLTGVLGETQYF
TGTGCCAGCAGCTTAACAGGGGTTCTCGGGGAGACCCAGTACTTC
>NA|TRBJ2-7|TRBV28|few
CASSLRQLEQYF
TGTGCCAGCAGTTTAAGACAGCTCGAGCAGTACTTC
>TRBD2|TRBJ2-1|TRBV6-8|few
CASSNPPGAGAYNEQFF
TGTGCCAGCAGTAACCCTCCGGGAGCGGGGGCTTACAATGAGCAGTTCTTC
>NA|TRBJ1-4|TRBV27|NA
CASSFLGLGEKLFF
TGTGCCAGCAGTTTTCTGGGGTTGGGGGAAAAACTGTTTTTT
>NA|TRBJ2-2|TRBV6-8|medium-sized
CASSLLQLAGELFF
TGTGCCAGCAGTTTATTACAGCTCGCCGGGGAGCTGTTTTTT
>TRBD2|TRBJ2-3|TRBV29-1|NA
CSSTGLAGVVDTQYF
TGCAGCTCTACCGGACTAGCGGGAGTTGTAGATACGCAGTATTTT
>NA|TRBJ2-6|TRBV15|NA
CATSRDRGTNGANVLTF
TGTGCCACCAGCAGAGATCGTGGGACCAACGGGGCCAACGTCCTGACTTTC
>NA|TRBJ2-1|TRBV28|NA
CASSPIGDPYNEQFF
TGTGCCAGCAGTCCCATCGGGGACCCCTACAATGAGCAGTTCTTC
>NA|TRBJ2-7|TRBV6-8|NA
CASSYSYRDVEQYF
TGTGCCAGCAGTTACTCCTACAGGGACGTCGAGCAGTACTTC
>NA|TRBJ1-4|TRBV23-1|NA
CASSLATHEKLFF
TGCGCCAGCAGCTTGGCCACTCATGAAAAACTGTTTTTT
>NA|TRBJ2-7|TRBV11-3|medium-sized
CASSQGSAILREQYF
TGTGCCAGCAGCCAAGGGTCGGCTATCCTGCGAGAGCAGTACTTC
>NA|TRBJ1-3|TRBV5-1|NA
CASSLALQASSGNTIYF
TGCGCCAGCAGCTTGGCCTTACAGGCCTCCTCTGGAAACACCATATATTTT
>TRBD1|TRBJ2-7|TRBV27|many
CASRRAGQVSGEQYF
TGTGCCAGCAGGAGGGCGGGACAGGTGTCTGGGGAGCAGTACTTC
>NA|TRBJ1-1|TRBV30|NA
CAWSLTRGSTEAFF
TGTGCCTGGAGCCTGACAAGGGGATCAACTGAAGCTTTCTTT
>NA|TRBJ2-1|TRBV19|NA
CASSLDRREQFF
TGTGCCAGTAGTTTAGACAGAAGAGAGCAGTTCTTC
>TRBD2|TRBJ2-3|TRBV19|NA
CASSIAAASGGTDTQYF
TGTGCCAGTAGTATAGCTGCGGCTAGCGGGGGTACAGATACGCAGTATTTT
>NA|TRBJ2-7|TRBV6-8|few
CASRPDSSSRWWSYEQYF
TGTGCCAGCAGACCGGACAGCTCTTCTCGCTGGTGGTCCTACGAGCAGTACTTC
>TRBD1|TRBJ1-2|TRBV11-3|few
CASSSDRGIFYGYTF
TGTGCCAGCAGCTCCGACAGGGGAATTTTCTATGGCTACACCTTC
>NA|TRBJ2-2|TRBV28|NA
CASSFGTGELFF
TGTGCCAGCAGTTTTGGCACCGGGGAGCTGTTTTTT
>TRBD2|TRBJ2-1|TRBV6-8|NA
CASSYPSGVRYNEQFF
TGTGCCAGCAGTTACCCCAGCGGGGTGAGATACAATGAGCAGTTCTTC
>TRBD1|TRBJ2-7|TRBV29-1|NA
CSVQQGTHEQYF
TGCAGCGTCCAACAGGGGACCCACGAGCAGTACTTC
>TRBD1|TRBJ2-2|TRBV27|NA
CASSLFFRQGAMPGELFF
TGTGCCAGCAGTTTATTCTTCCGACAGGGGGCGATGCCCGGGGAGCTGTTTTTT
>NA|TRBJ2-7|TRBV11-3|large
CASSPSRGSGNEQYF
TGTGCCAGCTCTCCCTCCAGGGGCAGCGGGAACGAGCAGTACTTC
>NA|TRBJ2-1|TRBV28|NA
CASSPGQYNEQFF
TGTGCCAGCAGTCCCGGACAGTACAATGAGCAGTTCTTC
>TRBD1|TRBJ2-3|TRBV6-8|NA
CASSTGQGSTDTQYF
TGTGCCAGCAGCACCGGACAGGGGAGCACAGATACGCAGTATTTT
>NA|TRBJ1-1|TRBV19|few
CASSIWRNGMNTEAFF
TGTGCCAGTAGTATATGGCGAAACGGCATGAACACTGAAGCTTTCTTT
>NA|TRBJ1-5|TRBV5-1|NA
CASSLGDGLQPQHF
TGCGCCAGCAGCTTGGGAGACGGTTTACAGCCCCAGCATTTT
>TRBD1|TRBJ1-2|TRBV30|NA
CAWSVQGIDYGYTF
TGTGCCTGGAGTGTACAGGGGATAGACTATGGCTACACCTTC
>TRBD2|TRBJ2-3|TRBV6-8|NA
CASSLISGSTDTQYF
TGTGCCAGCAGTTTAATTAGCGGGAGCACAGATACGCAGTATTTT
>NA|TRBJ1-1|TRBV11-3|medium-sized
CASSSTGMNTEAFF
TGTGCCAGCAGCTCGACAGGCATGAACACTGAAGCTTTCTTT
>NA|TRBJ2-2|TRBV5-1|NA
CASSLQLSNTGELFF
TGCGCCAGCAGCTTGCAGCTATCGAACACCGGGGAGCTGTTTTTT
>TRBD2|TRBJ2-1|TRBV15|few
CATSRRLAVYNEQFF
TGTGCCACCAGCAGACGACTAGCGGTTTACAATGAGCAGTTCTTC
>NA|TRBJ1-5|TRBV6-8|NA
CASSGEGWQPQHF
TGTGCCAGCAGTGGTGAGGGGTGGCAGCCCCAGCATTTT
>NA|TRBJ1-5|TRBV28|few
CASSLPNNGNQPQHF
TGTGCCAGCAGTCTCCCCAACAACGGCAATCAGCCCCAGCATTTT
>NA|TRBJ1-6|TRBV11-1|few
CASSLVGGSGNSPLHF
TGTGCCAGCAGCTTAGTTGGGGGGTCAGGTAATTCACCCCTCCACTTT
>NA|TRBJ2-5|TRBV18|NA
CASSPVQETQYF
TGTGCCAGCTCACCAGTACAAGAGACCCAGTACTTC
>TRBD1|TRBJ1-1|TRBV6-8|few
CASSLQGATEAFF
TGTGCCAGCAGTTTGCAGGGGGCCACTGAAGCTTTCTTT
>NA|TRBJ1-3|TRBV28|few
CASSLTLALSGNTIYF
TGTGCCAGCAGTCTTACCCTCGCTCTGTCTGGAAACACCATATATTTT
>TRBD1|TRBJ2-1|TRBV11-3|few
CASSQSGGTVYNEQFF
TGTGCCAGCAGCCAATCCGGTGGGACAGTCTACAATGAGCAGTTCTTC
>NA|TRBJ1-4|TRBV6-8|NA
CAISPGNEKLFF
TGTGCCATCAGTCCGGGGAACGAAAAACTGTTTTTT
>NA|TRBJ2-3|TRBV12-2|NA
CASRLADFTDTQYF
TGTGCCAGTAGACTAGCGGACTTTACAGATACGCAGTATTTT
>TRBD1|TRBJ1-4|TRBV28|NA
CASKTTGVWKLFF
TGTGCCAGCAAAACCACAGGGGTGTGGAAACTGTTTTTT
>TRBD1|TRBJ2-5|TRBV18|NA
CASSPLGTGSEETQYF
TGTGCCAGCTCACCACTCGGGACAGGGTCCGAAGAGACCCAGTACTTC
>NA|TRBJ2-7|TRBV19|once
CASSIQGSGSYEQYF
TGTGCCAGTAGTATTCAGGGGAGTGGCTCCTACGAGCAGTACTTC
>NA|TRBJ2-3|TRBV6-8|large
CASSYEVTNTDTQYF
TGTGCCAGCAGTTACGAGGTCACGAACACAGATACGCAGTATTTT
>NA|TRBJ2-4|TRBV5-1|NA
CASSLERSPTKNIQYF
TGCGCCAGCAGCTTGGAGCGGAGTCCCACCAAAAACATTCAGTACTTC